This TCR beta chain comes out of a study of cytomegalovirus exposure and HLA in healthy donors. PCR amplification relied on 60 Vbeta primers (plus 13 Jbeta primers). As processed by the authors: Counted up in a later analysis, unique TCR beta chains came to about 80 million, with some 11 million shared. Sequencing was performed with immunoSEQ multiplex PCR; in TCRdb, only in-frame clones are kept and a portion is missing. That table supplies the V and J calls and clone size; D and trimming were determined from the DNA. The sample shows tens of thousands of clones, 86% of them seen only once. Study-level results: TCR beta chains numbering about 160 were designated cytomegalovirus-associated.

As for this clone: Antigen unknown.

The length of the CDR3 is 15 residues. Germline CDR1 reads MNHEY; CDR2 reads SVGAGI. The V and J ends lost 2 bases and 2 bases respectively, with 12 bases between them. It was healthy bone marrow donors who served as donors. Sequencing was done on a sample of PBMCs. V and J are TRBV6-5 and TRBJ1-1, with D tentatively TRBD1 (6 bases). This clonotype originated in a man under 40 in good health and CMV-seropositive. The CDR3 nucleotides read TGTGCCAGCAGTTACCTACAGGGTTTTAACACTGAAGCTTTCTTT. Translating it yields CASSYLQGFNTEAFF.